The TCR beta chain under discussion was sequenced for a study of blood T cell repertoires in COVID-19. About the research overall: Material from acute and convalescent COVID-19 was sourced from the United States, Italy and Spain. T cells, B-cell-depleted T cells, or PBMCs provided the cDNA or gDNA that served as material.

This CDR3 contains 15 residues. Per germline, CDR1 PRHDT and CDR2 FYEKMQ (reference sequence). Trimming removed 1 base from V and 5 bases from J, with 14 bases in between. This clone showed up just once. In the source study's methods: Amplified reference gene primers provided the basis for estimating nucleated cell counts. Some clones are missing from TCRdb's copy, which holds only in-frame ones; the method was immunoSEQ multiplex PCR. Clone size and the V and J calls come from that table; the DNA yielded D and trimming. The sample lists 200,000 to 250,000 clones, almost 85% seen once, with 2.4% in the top ten. The Seattle patients, enrolled during active infection, were followed longitudinally.

Sequences were obtained from peripheral blood. This chain joins TRBV13 and TRBJ1-2; D call uncertain. The TCR comes from a woman in her 70s with COVID-19, enrolled during active disease. Written as DNA, the CDR3 is TGTGCCAGCAGCTTAGACGGCCAGGCGTTGTATGGCTACACCTTC. It translates to CASSLDGQALYGYTF.